This T cell receptor beta chain comes out of a study of T cell responses to AZD1222 COVID-19 vaccine. Whole-study findings and limits: Seropositive at baseline were only six AZD1222 recipients. Most donors were white British, females outnumbered males, and clonal diversity was possibly underestimated. Nearly half of the spike-specific TCRs reportedly recognize variant regions that carry no mutations. CD4 TCRs covered the whole spike, strongest at regions 160-218 and 743-854.

CDR3 length equals 16 residues. V dropped 5 bases and J dropped 1 base, with 17 bases sitting between them. Germline CDR1 reads LGHDT; CDR2 reads YNNKEL (reference sequence). This clone is a singleton in its sample. Its specificity is not known. Libraries were prepared by immunoSEQ multiplex PCR; TCRdb keeps only in-frame clonotypes and omits some of them. The data contain around 210,000 clones, roughly 94% of them singletons. This sequence originates from an adult who received the MenACWY meningococcal vaccine as a control. The chain couples TRBV3-1 (or the pseudogene TRBV3-2) to TRBJ1-2; TRBD1 might be the D (5 bases). Material: peripheral blood, obtained 28 days after the second dose of the MenACWY control vaccine. In DNA, the CDR3 is TGTGCCAGCAGCGAAGGGGAGGGGTCCCTTAACTATGGCTACACCTTC. Translated: CASSEGEGSLNYGYTF.